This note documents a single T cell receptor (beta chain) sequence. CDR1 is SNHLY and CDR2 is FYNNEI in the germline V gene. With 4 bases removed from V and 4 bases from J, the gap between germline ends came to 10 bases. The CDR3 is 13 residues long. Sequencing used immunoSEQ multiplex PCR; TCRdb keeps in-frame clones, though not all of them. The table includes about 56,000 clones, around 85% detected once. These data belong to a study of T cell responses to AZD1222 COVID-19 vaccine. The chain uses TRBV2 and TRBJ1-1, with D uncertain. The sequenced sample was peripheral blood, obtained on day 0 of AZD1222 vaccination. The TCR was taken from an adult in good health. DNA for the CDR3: TGTGCCAGCAGTGGTGAGGGTTTCACTGAAGCTTTCTTT. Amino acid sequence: CASSGEGFTEAFF.